The T cell receptor beta chain under discussion was sequenced for a study of blood T cell repertoires in COVID-19. V lost 6 bases and J lost 3, with 11 bases in between. The CDR3 is 13 residues long. Using immunoSEQ multiplex PCR, the repertoire was profiled, and TCRdb retains in-frame clones only, with some absent. The sample consists of about 97,000 clones, 85% to 95% of them appearing once. The V gene is TRBV12-3 or TRBV12-4, the J gene TRBJ1-1; unclear D gene. The sample taken for sequencing was peripheral blood. The sequence derives from a man between 45 and 60 years old with active COVID-19. The chain's CDR3 is CASRYRRDTEAFF. In nucleotides, the CDR3 is TGTGCCAGCAGATACCGGAGGGACACTGAAGCTTTCTTT.